The present T cell receptor (beta chain) was sequenced within a study of OX40 agonist ivuxolimab in advanced cancers. The V end was cut by 1 base, the J end by 6 bases, with 18 bases between. The CDR3 loop spans 16 amino acids. Germline values: CDR1 SGDLS, CDR2 YYNGEE. Points on this clone: Its cognate antigen is unknown.

Overall study results and limits: Some of the nonresponding patients also showed low levels of normalized T-cell clonal expansion.

The data were produced by immunoSEQ multiplex PCR, yet TCRdb's version contains in-frame clones alone and is incomplete. The sample has over 60,000 clones; 70% to 90% are singletons. The specimen was CD4+ or CD8+ T cells sorted from blood, collected in a trial of the OX40 agonist ivuxolimab. V and J are TRBV9 and TRBJ2-3, with D perhaps TRBD2 (6 bases). The source is an adult with an advanced solid tumor such as melanoma, head and neck, liver or kidney cancer. CDR3 DNA: TGTGCCAGCAGCGTAACAGTAGCGGATCGGGGGGATACGCAGTATTTT. It yields the protein CASSVTVADRGDTQYF.